The 29 T cell receptor beta chains below all came from one sample that was sequenced in a study of T-cell reconstitution after alpha-beta-depleted transplantation in children. Preparation of the TCRbeta library used unique molecular identifiers. TCRdb analysed the PCR reads with MiXCR anew, one entry per CDR3 protein. The table lists some 490,000 distinct CDR3 sequences, under 15% of them singletons, with roughly 5.4% in the top ten. The material sequenced was PBMCs from the stem cell graft donor, taken from the stem cell graft. Receptor source: a human donor who donated a stem cell graft to a child with combined immunodeficiency.

This clonotype was recorded a few times. The rearrangement links TRBV20-1 to TRBJ2-7, with 9 bases identical to TRBD2. The CDR3 loop spans 15 amino acids. Trimming cost V 1 base and J 2 bases; bases outside gene matches: 6. Per germline, CDR1 DFQATT and CDR2 SNEGSKA (reference sequence). In DNA form, the CDR3 reads TGCAGTGCTAGAGCATTGCGGGGGGGACCCTACGAGCAGTACTTC. Residues: CSARALRGGPYEQYF.

The chain links TRBV11-2 to TRBJ2-1, with 9 bases aligning to TRBD2. Germline V gene lookup returns CDR1 SGHAT and CDR2 FQNNGV. The CDR3 is 16 amino acids. The V segment lost 2 bases and the J segment 7 bases; nucleotides outside the gene matches: 9. As DNA, the CDR3 is TGTGCCAGCAGCTTAATGTGGCGGGAGGGCCAGAATGAGCAGTTCTTC. Residues: CASSLMWREGQNEQFF.

This clonotype has a count of ten or more. The V and J genes are TRBV7-2 and TRBJ2-7, with D uncertain. The germline V gene encodes CDR1 SGHTA and CDR2 FQGNSA. V lost 2 bases to trimming and J lost 2 bases, with 10 bases between them. The CDR3 is made up of 14 amino acids. CDR3 in amino acids: CASSLLPETYEQYF. In nucleotides, the CDR3 is TGTGCCAGCAGCTTATTGCCAGAGACCTACGAGCAGTACTTC.

V and J are TRBV10-3 and TRBJ2-7, with 16 bases that match TRBD2. This CDR3 spans 18 amino acids. V dropped 3 bases and J dropped 3; count of bases not matched to a gene: 8. Per germline, CDR1 ENHRY and CDR2 SYGVKD. CDR3 residues: CAISESGLAGGPRYEQYF. Here the CDR3 DNA reads TGTGCCATCAGTGAATCGGGACTAGCGGGAGGGCCTCGCTACGAGCAGTACTTC.

This clonotype was recorded a few times. V gene TRBV12-3 or TRBV12-4 combines with J gene TRBJ2-1; D uncertain. The CDR3 runs to 15 residues. V gave up 6 bases and J gave up 0 bases, with 12 bases separating them. The CDR3 DNA follows: TGTGCCAGCAGCCCTAGTTACTCCTCCTACAATGAGCAGTTCTTC. Translation gives CASSPSYSSYNEQFF.

The V gene is TRBV4-3, the J gene TRBJ1-6; D remains ambiguous. The V end lost 7 bases, the J end lost 7 bases, and 8 bases lay between the germline ends. Germline V gives CDR1 LGHNA, CDR2 YSLEER. This CDR3 has 12 residues. CDR3 coding DNA: TGCGCCAGCAAGTTTGGGAATTCACCCCTCCACTTT. Translated: CASKFGNSPLHF.

The chain is built from TRBV19 and TRBJ2-1; 7 bases align to TRBD1. This CDR3 has 17 residues. Germline CDR1 LNHDA, CDR2 SQIVND (reference sequence). V was pared by 3 bases and J by 4 bases, with 12 bases of the junction left unmatched. The CDR3 DNA reads TGTGCCAGTAGTATCTTCGGGACAGATAAGGGGTACAATGAGCAGTTCTTC. Protein: CASSIFGTDKGYNEQFF.

This clonotype was detected only a few times. The chain couples TRBV18 to TRBJ2-7; D ambiguous. Between the trimmed V and J ends, which lost 2 bases and 6 bases, there was a span of 11 bases. Germline V gene data show CDR1 as KGHSH and CDR2 as LQKENI. The CDR3 has 13 residues. The CDR3 DNA reads as TGTGCCAGCTCACCAGTGGCGTCCGGCGAGCAGTACTTC. Residues: CASSPVASGEQYF.

This chain uses TRBV12-3 or TRBV12-4 with TRBJ2-7; 7 bases match TRBD1. CDR3 length: 14 amino acids. Trimming removed 5 bases from V and 1 base from J; junction bases left unmatched: 5. CDR3 sequence reads: CASSPDRESYEQYF. In DNA, the CDR3 is TGTGCCAGCAGTCCTGACAGGGAGTCCTACGAGCAGTACTTC.

The chain links TRBV30 to TRBJ1-1; 8 bases align to TRBD1. V was clipped by 2 bases and J by 3 bases; unmatched bases: 8. The CDR3 loop spans 15 amino acids. Germline assignment: CDR1 GTSNPN and CDR2 SVGIG (reference sequence). The CDR3 protein is CAWSTPDRGYTEAFF. The CDR3 DNA reads TGTGCCTGGAGTACCCCCGACAGGGGCTACACTGAAGCTTTCTTT. The full variable domain, completed using reference TRBV30 and TRBJ1-1, is SQTIHQWPATLVQPVGSPLSLECTVEGTSNPNLYWYRQAAGRGLQLLFYSVGIGQISSEVPQNLSASRPQDRQFILSSKKLLLSDSGFYLCAWSTPDRGYTEAFFGQGTRLTVV.

This clonotype was recorded a few times. The rearrangement joins TRBV5-1 to TRBJ2-7; a weak D match, TRBD1 (6 bases). V was shortened by 0 bases and J by 6 bases, with 13 bases between the two germline ends. CDR1 and CDR2 (germline): SGHRS, YFSETQ. This CDR3 has 14 residues. CDR3 sequence: CASSLDRVLAEQYF. In DNA, the CDR3 is TGCGCCAGCAGCTTGGACAGGGTATTGGCCGAGCAGTACTTC.

Only a few counts were recorded for this clonotype. The J gene is TRBJ2-3, the V gene TRBV20-1; the match to TRBD1 covers 11 bases. The CDR3 extends over 15 amino acids. Germline loops: CDR1 DFQATT, CDR2 SNEGSKA (reference sequence). V trimming: 6 bases; J trimming: 0 bases; junction bases outside the gene matches: 5. This chain's CDR3 is CSAWTGGLSTDTQYF. CDR3 in DNA: TGCAGTGCATGGACAGGGGGCCTTAGCACAGATACGCAGTATTTT.

Only a few counts were recorded for this clonotype. The V call is TRBV7-2, the J call TRBJ2-3; 11 bases agree with TRBD2. Germline values: CDR1 SGHTA, CDR2 FQGNSA. Losses at the gene ends were 3 bases for V and 4 bases for J; bases not matched to a gene: 3. This CDR3 spans 15 amino acids. CDR3 sequence: CASSFGLAGSDTQYF. The CDR3 nucleotides read TGTGCCAGCAGCTTCGGACTAGCGGGTTCAGATACGCAGTATTTT. Supplemented by reference TRBV7-2 and TRBJ2-3, the full variable domain reads GAGVSQSPSNKVTEKGKDVELRCDPISGHTALYWYRQSLGQGLEFLIYFQGNSAPDKSGLPSDRFSAERTGGSVSTLTIQRTQQEDSAVYLCASSFGLAGSDTQYFGPGTRLTVL.

This chain joins TRBV7-9 and TRBJ2-5, with 9 bases that match TRBD2. Germline V gene data show CDR1 as SEHNR and CDR2 as FQNEAQ (reference sequence). The CDR3 spans 15 residues. The ends lost 10 bases at V and 5 bases at J; junction bases unmatched: 14. The CDR3 DNA is TGTGCCATACAATCGGGACTAGCATTCGAGGAGACCCAGTACTTC. It encodes CAIQSGLAFEETQYF.

This clonotype was counted many times. The chain recombines TRBV5-1 with TRBJ2-3; 7 bases align to TRBD2. The germline V gene encodes CDR1 SGHRS and CDR2 YFSETQ. Losses at the gene ends were 0 bases for V and 5 bases for J; bases not matched to a gene: 3. The CDR3 loop spans 14 amino acids. The CDR3 region is CASSLGLARDTQYF. CDR3 nucleotide sequence: TGCGCCAGCAGCTTGGGACTAGCCCGAGATACGCAGTATTTT.

This clonotype was seen a few times. This rearrangement joins TRBV2 to TRBJ2-3, with TRBD1 identical over 9 bases. J was trimmed by 4 bases and V by 6 bases; bases with no gene match: 8. This CDR3 comprises 15 residues. Germline V gene data show CDR1 as SNHLY and CDR2 as FYNNEI. CDR3 coding DNA: TGTGCCAGCAGGCCGGACAGGGGTCTGCCAGATACGCAGTATTTT. Its protein product is CASRPDRGLPDTQYF.

In its sample, this clonotype was seen a few times. This chain uses TRBV7-2 with TRBJ1-2; D gene uncertain. From germline, CDR1 is SGHTA and CDR2 FQGNSA. CDR3 length: 15 amino acids. V was shortened by 3 bases and J by 0 bases, with 11 bases between the two germline ends. The CDR3 DNA is TGTGCCAGCAGCTTCCACCCAGAAGCTAACTATGGCTACACCTTC. It codes for CASSFHPEANYGYTF.

This clonotype was seen many times. The V gene is TRBV9, the J gene TRBJ2-3; possible D gene TRBD2, 5 bases. The CDR3 has 15 residues. With 0 bases removed from V and 5 bases from J, the gap between germline ends came to 13 bases. Per germline, CDR1 SGDLS and CDR2 YYNGEE. CDR3 protein: CASSVGRVERDTQYF. CDR3 DNA: TGTGCCAGCAGCGTAGGGCGGGTGGAGCGAGATACGCAGTATTTT.

The chain uses TRBV5-1 and TRBJ1-2; TRBD1 is a possible D gene (5 bases). The V and J ends lost 4 bases and 5 bases respectively, with 12 bases between them. Germline CDR1 is SGHRS and CDR2 is YFSETQ. CDR3 size: 13 residues. The CDR3 bases are TGCGCCAGCAGCGCAGGGACGGTGTATGGCTACACCTTC. Its translation: CASSAGTVYGYTF. The whole variable domain, remainder taken from reference TRBV5-1 and TRBJ1-2, is KAGVTQTPRYLIKTRGQQVTLSCSPISGHRSVSWYQQTPGQGLQFLFEYFSETQRNKGNFPGRFSGRQFSNSRSEMNVSTLELGDSALYLCASSAGTVYGYTFGSGTRLTVV.

The chain combines TRBV7-2 with TRBJ2-7; unclear D gene. The CDR3 covers 13 residues. Germline assignment: CDR1 SGHTA and CDR2 FQGNSA. V dropped 2 bases and J dropped 4 bases, with 9 bases sitting between them. The CDR3 DNA follows: TGTGCCAGCAGCTTAAACACGATTTACGAGCAGTACTTC. Translation: CASSLNTIYEQYF.

The chain carries TRBV9 and TRBJ2-1; tentatively, D is TRBD2 (5 bases). Looked up from germline, CDR1 is SGDLS and CDR2 is YYNGEE. CDR3 length: 16 residues. The V end was cut by 3 bases, the J end by 6 bases, with 19 bases between. CDR3 loop: CASSGPVGLGINEQFF. Here the CDR3 DNA reads TGTGCCAGCAGCGGTCCCGTAGGGCTCGGGATCAATGAGCAGTTCTTC.

The chain couples TRBV20-1 to TRBJ2-2; TRBD1 might be the D (5 bases). Trimming took off 2 bases at V and 7 bases at J, with 11 bases between the two ends. The CDR3 loop spans 13 amino acids. The germline V gene has CDR1 DFQATT and CDR2 SNEGSKA (reference sequence). The CDR3 here is CSARKTANGELFF. CDR3 bases: TGCAGTGCTAGAAAGACAGCCAACGGGGAGCTGTTTTTT.

This clonotype was found a few times. V gene TRBV15 combines with J gene TRBJ2-7; the D is unclear. The CDR3 sequence is 14 residues long. Germline V gene sequence: CDR1 LNHNV, CDR2 YYDKDF (reference sequence). V was trimmed by 0 bases and J by 1 base, leaving 7 bases between them. This chain's CDR3 is CATSRDRASYEQYF. The CDR3, as DNA: TGTGCCACCAGCAGAGATCGGGCATCCTACGAGCAGTACTTC.

This clonotype occurred many times. The chain carries TRBV20-1 and TRBJ1-4; a weak D match, TRBD1 (5 bases). The CDR3 is made up of 14 amino acids. Germline loops: CDR1 DFQATT, CDR2 SNEGSKA (reference sequence). V was clipped by 3 bases and J by 7 bases, with 15 bases between them. This CDR3 reads CSASPGAVGEKLFF. CDR3 coding DNA: TGCAGTGCTAGCCCCGGGGCCGTAGGTGAAAAACTGTTTTTT.

There are many counts of this clonotype. The chain links TRBV20-1 to TRBJ2-7; 7 nucleotides match TRBD1. The V and J ends lost 0 bases and 0 bases, in that order; junction bases with no gene match: 5. The germline V gene encodes CDR1 DFQATT and CDR2 SNEGSKA (reference sequence). The CDR3 runs 15 residues. The CDR3 reads CSAREETGNSYEQYF. The CDR3 bases are TGCAGTGCTAGAGAAGAGACAGGGAACTCCTACGAGCAGTACTTC.

The genes are TRBV18 and TRBJ2-7; tentative D call: TRBD2 (6 bases). This CDR3 has 15 residues. With 1 base removed from V and 5 bases from J, the gap between germline ends came to 15 bases. The germline gives CDR1 KGHSH, CDR2 LQKENI. CDR3 protein: CASSPQAGRRDEQYF. For the CDR3, the DNA is TGTGCCAGCTCACCACAGGCAGGGAGGCGGGACGAGCAGTACTTC.

This clonotype came up a few times. The chain carries TRBV6-5 and TRBJ2-1, with 7 bases that match TRBD2. The CDR3 contains 15 residues. CDR1 and CDR2 (germline): MNHEY, SVGAGI. J lost 4 bases, V lost 2 bases, and 5 bases had no gene match. CDR3 protein: CASSYGGTTYNEQFF. The CDR3 DNA reads TGTGCCAGCAGTTACGGAGGGACTACTTACAATGAGCAGTTCTTC.

This clonotype was counted only a few times. V is TRBV6-5 and J is TRBJ2-7; the D is unclear. Germline V gene data show CDR1 as MNHEY and CDR2 as SVGAGI. This CDR3 region has 14 residues. V dropped 2 bases and J dropped 3 bases, with 11 bases sitting between them. The CDR3 DNA follows: TGTGCCAGCAGTTACAGGTTGTCCCTCTACGAGCAGTACTTC. This translates into CASSYRLSLYEQYF.

V usage is TRBV20-1 and J usage is TRBJ2-7; D unresolved. The CDR3 spans 15 residues. V shed 1 base and J shed 5 bases, with 18 bases lying between them. Germline CDR1 DFQATT, CDR2 SNEGSKA (reference sequence). The CDR3, as DNA: TGCAGTGCTAGAGGTTGGTGGCCCCGGGCCAACGAGCAGTACTTC. Translating gives CSARGWWPRANEQYF.